One sample yielded the 10 T cell receptor beta chains listed below, sequenced in a study of T cell changes during pregnancy in multiple sclerosis. Method: immunoSEQ multiplex PCR; TCRdb's copy keeps in-frame clones and lacks some. The table records around 70,000 clones, approximately 92% of them present only once. This sample comprised peripheral blood, obtained in the second trimester of pregnancy. The origin of the receptors is a female donor with multiple sclerosis, enrolled in a pregnancy study.

The genes are TRBV14 and TRBJ1-1; 9 positions agree with TRBD1. In germline, CDR1 is SGHDN, CDR2 FVKESK. CDR3 size: 15 residues. J lost 4 bases, V lost 5 bases, and 8 bases had no gene match. The CDR3 sequence: CASSARQGVGTEAFF. In DNA form, the CDR3 reads TGTGCCAGCAGCGCGCGACAGGGGGTGGGCACTGAAGCTTTCTTT.

The J gene is TRBJ2-1, the V gene TRBV6-4; possibly TRBD2 for D (6 bases). V was pared by 7 bases and J by 0 bases, with 13 bases between. Per the germline V gene, CDR1 is MRHNA and CDR2 is SNTAGT. The CDR3 length is 15 residues. The CDR3 coding sequence is TGTGCCAGCACCCCTAGCGCAAGCTCCTACAATGAGCAGTTCTTC. Translating gives CASTPSASSYNEQFF.

The rearrangement links TRBV28 to TRBJ1-6; 9 bases agree with TRBD1. The CDR3 sequence is 15 residues long. J was trimmed by 7 bases and V by 4 bases; bases with no gene match: 5. Per the germline V gene, CDR1 is MDHEN and CDR2 is SYDVKM. The CDR3 here is CASSSGGQGNSPLHF. The CDR3 region has the DNA TGTGCCAGCAGTTCCGGGGGACAGGGAAATTCACCCCTCCACTTT.

The chain has TRBV28 and TRBJ1-1; D uncertain. Trimming cost V 3 bases and J 8 bases, with 10 bases left between them. This CDR3 has 12 amino acids. Germline CDR1 and CDR2: MDHEN and SYDVKM. The CDR3 DNA reads as TGTGCCAGCAGTTTTCTAGGCGACGAAGCTTTCTTT. Translated: CASSFLGDEAFF.

This chain links TRBV10-3 with TRBJ1-1, with D tentatively TRBD1 (6 bases). The germline V and J ends were trimmed by 5 bases and 1 base, with 17 bases remaining between them. In germline, CDR1 is ENHRY, CDR2 SYGVKD. This CDR3 has 16 amino acids. DNA for the CDR3: TGTGCCATCAGTTTGGAACCTCAGGGGAGGAACACTGAAGCTTTCTTT. Its protein is CAISLEPQGRNTEAFF.

The gene calls are TRBV6-5 and TRBJ2-7; 11 nucleotides match TRBD2. The CDR3 is made up of 14 amino acids. Trimming removed 11 bases from V and 6 bases from J; junction bases left unmatched: 12. Germline-derived CDR1 and CDR2 are MNHEY and SVGAGI. The chain's CDR3 is CAAQIAGGVGEQYF. The CDR3 DNA sequence: TGTGCCGCGCAGATAGCGGGAGGGGTGGGCGAGCAGTACTTC.

The rearrangement joins TRBV7-9 to TRBJ1-4; 7 bases fit TRBD1. V shed 6 bases and J 7 bases; nucleotides not matched to a gene: 11. The germline gives CDR1 SEHNR, CDR2 FQNEAQ (reference sequence). This CDR3 has 15 amino acids. DNA for the CDR3: TGTGCCAGCAGGGCTCCAGGGGGAGGAGGTGAAAAACTGTTTTTT. It codes for CASRAPGGGGEKLFF. Based on the CDR3 plus reference TRBV7-9 and TRBJ1-4, the full variable domain is DTGVSQNPRHKITKRGQNVTFRCDPISEHNRLYWYRQTLGQGPEFLTYFQNEAQLEKSRLLSDRFSAERPKGSFSTLEIQRTEQGDSAMYLCASRAPGGGGEKLFFGSGTQLSVL.

The count of this clone is one. The DNA for the CDR3 is TGTGCCAGCAGCCCCGACAGGGGTTATGGCTACACCTTC. Protein product: CASSPDRGYGYTF. J is TRBJ1-2 and V is TRBV6-5, with 8 positions matching TRBD1. Germline trimming cut 6 bases from V and 5 bases from J; bases unmatched to any gene: 5. The germline V gene encodes CDR1 MNHEY and CDR2 SVGAGI. The CDR3 sequence is 13 residues long.

This sequence joins TRBV5-6 and TRBJ1-1; 7 nucleotides align to TRBD1. The CDR3 contains 14 residues. V lost 1 base to trimming and J lost 4 bases; unmatched junction nucleotides: 4. Germline values: CDR1 SGHDT, CDR2 YYEEEE. CDR3 DNA sequence: TGTGCCAGCAGCTTGAGGGGGCTCGGCACTGAAGCTTTCTTT. Residues: CASSLRGLGTEAFF.

The DNA of the CDR3 is TGTGCCAGCAGCTTAGAAGGGGGCTTTGAAGAGACCCAGTACTTC. Its protein is CASSLEGGFEETQYF. The chain employs TRBV7-9 and TRBJ2-5, with 7 bases identical to TRBD1. The CDR3 has 15 residues. J was trimmed by 3 bases and V by 1 base; bases with no gene match: 5. The germline gives CDR1 SEHNR, CDR2 FQNEAQ (reference sequence).